The 10 T cell receptor beta chains reported below all come from one sample, sequenced in a study of blood T cells in healthy people across ages. A second 7 to 11 cycle PCR used barcoded and J-beta primers. Each CDR3 protein gets one entry after TCRdb re-called the 5' RACE reads with MiXCR. This table has about a million distinct CDR3 sequences, more than 30% appearing once. Sequencing used blood. Source of these receptors: a man between 18 and 35 years old in good health.

The V call is TRBV7-9, the J call TRBJ2-2, with no clear D. In germline, CDR1 is SEHNR, CDR2 FQNEAQ (reference sequence). Trimming took off 1 base at V and 9 bases at J, with 9 bases between the two ends. The CDR3 covers 13 residues. DNA for the CDR3: TGTGCCAGCAGCTTAGGCCAGGAGCGGGAGCTGTTTTTT. Protein: CASSLGQERELFF.

J is TRBJ2-3 and V is TRBV7-9, with D perhaps TRBD2 (6 bases). The CDR3 length is 16 residues. The germline CDR1 and CDR2 sequences are SEHNR and FQNEAQ (reference sequence). Trimming took off 0 bases at V and 3 bases at J, with 13 bases between the two ends. The chain's CDR3 is CASSLAGSGLTDTQYF. CDR3 coding DNA: TGTGCCAGCAGCTTAGCAGGCAGCGGACTAACAGATACGCAGTATTTT.

Details on this clonotype: Just one base apart from a much larger clone, this may be a read error. This chain uses TRBV29-1 with TRBJ2-7, with D perhaps TRBD2 (6 bases). Germline V gene data show CDR1 as SQVTM and CDR2 as ANQGSEA. CDR3 length: 15 amino acids. The DNA of the CDR3 is TGCGGCGCCGTCGGGACTCGCTTGGTGTCCTACGAGCAGTACTTC. Translation gives CGAVGTRLVSYEQYF.

The CDR3 DNA reads TGTGCCAGCAGATTTCACCCCGAAGCTTTCTTT. Protein sequence: CASRFHPEAFF. The V gene is TRBV6-1, the J gene TRBJ1-1; unclear D gene. CDR3 length: 11 residues. Germline lookup yields CDR1 MNHNS and CDR2 SASEGT. The V gene lost 6 bases and the J gene lost 8 bases, with 10 bases spanning the gap.

This clonotype came up many times. The rearrangement uses TRBV2 and TRBJ2-5; D is ambiguous. Trimming took 6 bases from V and 3 from J, leaving 5 bases between them. Per germline, CDR1 SNHLY and CDR2 FYNNEI. This CDR3 spans 11 amino acids. CDR3 sequence: CASSAEETQYF. CDR3 in DNA: TGTGCCAGCAGCGCGGAAGAGACCCAGTACTTC.

The gene calls are TRBV24-1 and TRBJ2-1, with D perhaps TRBD2 (6 bases). The germline V and J ends were trimmed by 7 bases and 8 bases, with 14 bases remaining between them. The length of the CDR3 is 13 residues. The germline gives CDR1 KGHDR, CDR2 SFDVKD. CDR3 residues: CATSEMGGDEQFF. CDR3 in DNA: TGTGCCACCAGCGAGATGGGAGGCGATGAGCAGTTCTTC.

This clonotype was observed a handful of times. This chain joins TRBV19 and TRBJ1-2; D perhaps matches TRBD1 (5 bases). Germline lookup yields CDR1 LNHDA and CDR2 SQIVND (reference sequence). The CDR3 contains 14 residues. V was cut by 4 bases and J by 1 base, with 10 bases left in between. The CDR3 loop is CASSKGRVNYGYTF. CDR3 sequence (DNA): TGTGCCAGTAGTAAGGGACGCGTTAACTATGGCTACACCTTC. The variable domain in full, completed from reference TRBV19 and TRBJ1-2, reads DGGITQSPKYLFRKEGQNVTLSCEQNLNHDAMYWYRQDPGQGLRLIYYSQIVNDFQKGDIAEGYSVSREKKESFPLTVTSAQKNPTAFYLCASSKGRVNYGYTFGSGTRLTVV.

This clonotype has only a few counts. V gene TRBV3-1 combines with J gene TRBJ1-4; a weak D match, TRBD1 (5 bases). V was cut by 5 bases and J by 3 bases, with 13 bases left in between. The germline CDR1 and CDR2 sequences are LGHDT and YNNKEL (reference sequence). This CDR3 is 15 amino acids long. The CDR3 here is CASSSRQRSNEKLFF. CDR3 coding DNA: TGTGCCAGCAGCTCCAGACAGCGGTCTAATGAAAAACTGTTTTTT.

The V call is TRBV7-9, the J call TRBJ2-1, with 8 nucleotides matching TRBD2. This CDR3 has 15 residues. Germline CDR1 reads SEHNR; CDR2 reads FQNEAQ (reference sequence). V lost 5 bases to trimming and J lost 8 bases; unmatched junction nucleotides: 11. Written as DNA, the CDR3 is TGTGCCAGCAGCGGCGGACGAGCGGGGGTCGATGAGCAGTTCTTC. It translates to CASSGGRAGVDEQFF.

The rearrangement joins TRBV7-9 to TRBJ2-3; tentatively, D is TRBD1 (6 bases). The length of the CDR3 is 16 residues. V dropped 3 bases and J dropped 0 bases, with 13 bases sitting between them. Per the germline V gene, CDR1 is SEHNR and CDR2 is FQNEAQ (reference sequence). The CDR3 DNA reads TGTGCCAGCAGCTTCCACAGGGCCTCTAGCACAGATACGCAGTATTTT. Protein sequence: CASSFHRASSTDTQYF.